This T cell receptor beta chain was documented in a study of OX40 agonist ivuxolimab in advanced cancers. CDR1 and CDR2 (germline): LGHNA, YSLEER. With 1 base clipped from V and 5 bases from J, the junction kept 7 bases outside the gene matches. The CDR3 is 15 amino acids. Study outcomes and limitations: At 0.1 to 3.0 mg/kg, clonal expansion of CD4+ and CD8+ blood T cells had occurred by week 6. The authors also found low normalized T-cell clonal expansion in some nonresponders.

Some clones are missing from TCRdb's copy, which holds only in-frame ones; the method was immunoSEQ multiplex PCR. The sample records approximately 79,000 clones, approximately 85% being singletons. A word on this clone: What it binds is unknown.

The receptor comes from an adult with an advanced solid tumor such as melanoma, head and neck, liver or kidney cancer. The gene calls are TRBV4-3 and TRBJ2-7; the match to TRBD2 covers 8 bases. The specimen was CD4+ or CD8+ T cells sorted from blood, collected in a trial of the OX40 agonist ivuxolimab. The CDR3 spells CASSQVRGGRNEQYF. For the CDR3, the DNA is TGCGCCAGCAGCCAAGTTCGGGGGGGAAGGAACGAGCAGTACTTC.